This TCR beta chain was identified during a study of blood T cell repertoires in COVID-19. Background on the study: Whether acute or convalescent, the COVID-19 samples came from the United States, Italy and Spain. T cells, B-cell-depleted T cells, or PBMCs provided the cDNA or gDNA that served as material.

Sequencing was performed with immunoSEQ multiplex PCR; in TCRdb, only in-frame clones are kept and a portion is missing. Among about 280,000 clones, roughly 80% were seen once, and the ten largest hold approximately 10%. The germline gives CDR1 MDHEN, CDR2 SYDVKM. This CDR3 has 12 residues. The ends were cut back, 3 bases at V and 0 bases at J, with 2 bases in the middle. The chain carries TRBV28 and TRBJ1-1; the D is unclear. Sequencing was performed on peripheral blood. The receptor was derived from a woman aged 45-59 years who had recovered from COVID-19. CDR3 amino acids: CASSFLNTEAFF. DNA of the CDR3: TGTGCCAGCAGTTTCTTGAACACTGAAGCTTTCTTT.